Listed below are T cell receptor beta chains from one sample, sequenced in a study of lymphopenia after photon versus proton radiotherapy. The table came from immunoSEQ multiplex PCR; TCRdb's copy has only in-frame clones and leaves some out. The table lists under 15,000 clones, roughly 90% of them singletons. The source was peripheral blood, collected from a patient treated with proton-based radiotherapy. The source of these receptors is a man aged 55 to 70 with pancreatic cancer. The CDR3 runs from the conserved cysteine through the conserved F or W.

v_gene | CDR3aa
TRBV9 | CASSVDGEGPEAFF
TRBV7-2 | CASSPFSGTGGYGYTF
TRBV15 | CATSTSQPGQGGTTYGYTF
TRBV28 | CASSDRGRDEKLFF
TRBV28 | CASSSRGPGANVLTF
TRBV28 | CASKPSGRSGELFF
TRBV29-1 | CSVDQGREQYF
TRBV5-6 | CASSLIAGVGQNEQFF
TRBV5-6 | CASSAGQPYGYTF
TRBV4-2 | CASSLTGGREQYF
TRBV19 | CASSISHQPQHF
TRBV30 | CAWSTGGPYEQYF
TRBV2 | CASSASQGYNQPQHF
TRBV20-1 | CSARTSGLVF
TRBV7-2 | CASSSIPGTGRYEQYF
TRBV19 | CASSITANTEAFF
TRBV28 | CASRQEGNAGNTIYF
TRBV25-1 | CASTAGGSIQYF
TRBV2 | CASRTGQGPVEQYF
TRBV19 | CASSVSGVYEQYF
TRBV6-4 | CASSRSIASSYNEQFF
TRBV28 | CASSFGASGSGLYNEQFF
TRBV19 | CASSMLGDTGELFF
TRBV5-1 | CASSSQGYDGYTF